The clone carrying this T cell receptor beta chain is medium-sized by share. CDR1 is LNHDA and CDR2 is SQIVND in the germline V gene (reference sequence). The CDR3 spans 12 residues. V lost 6 bases, J lost 8 bases, and 6 bases stayed unmatched. Method: immunoSEQ multiplex PCR; TCRdb's copy keeps in-frame clones and lacks some. Among roughly 40,000 clones, around 90% were seen once, and the ten largest hold about 2.1%. The data originate from a study of T cell changes during pregnancy in multiple sclerosis. The chain combines TRBV19 with TRBJ1-2; TRBD1 matches 7 bases. Source: CD4+ T cells from peripheral blood mononuclear cells, taken after pregnancy. This receptor was taken from a female donor in good health, enrolled as a control in a pregnancy study. The CDR3 spells CASSPQGVGYTF. DNA for the CDR3: TGTGCCAGTAGCCCCCAGGGGGTCGGCTACACCTTC. The entire variable domain, with the rest obtained from reference TRBV19 and TRBJ1-2, is as follows: DGGITQSPKYLFRKEGQNVTLSCEQNLNHDAMYWYRQDPGQGLRLIYYSQIVNDFQKGDIAEGYSVSREKKESFPLTVTSAQKNPTAFYLCASSPQGVGYTFGSGTRLTVV.